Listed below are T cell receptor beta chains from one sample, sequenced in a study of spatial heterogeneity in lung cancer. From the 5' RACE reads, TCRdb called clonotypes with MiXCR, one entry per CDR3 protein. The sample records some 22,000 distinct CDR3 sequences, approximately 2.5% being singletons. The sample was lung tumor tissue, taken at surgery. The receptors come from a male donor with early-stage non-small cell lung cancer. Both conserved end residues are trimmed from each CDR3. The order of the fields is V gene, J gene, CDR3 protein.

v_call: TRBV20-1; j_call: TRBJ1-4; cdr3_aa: SARDVNGNEKLF
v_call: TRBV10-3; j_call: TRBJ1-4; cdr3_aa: AISEAGGGEKLF
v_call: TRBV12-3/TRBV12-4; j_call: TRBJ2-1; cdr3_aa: ASSPGADYNEQF
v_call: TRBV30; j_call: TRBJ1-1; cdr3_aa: AWRGVVTEAF
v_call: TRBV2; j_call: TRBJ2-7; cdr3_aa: ASSDRGLGTRTY
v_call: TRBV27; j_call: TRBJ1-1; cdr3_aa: ASSFSRSTNTEAF
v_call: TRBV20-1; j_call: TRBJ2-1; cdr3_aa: SSATTNEQF
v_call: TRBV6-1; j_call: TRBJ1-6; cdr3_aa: ASSQRGQDNSPLH
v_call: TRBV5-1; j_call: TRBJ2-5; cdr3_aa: ASSLGQAQETQY
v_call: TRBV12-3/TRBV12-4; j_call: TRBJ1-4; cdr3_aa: ASSLRRDRGEKLF
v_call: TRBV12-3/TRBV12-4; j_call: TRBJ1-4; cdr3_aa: ASSRGMDEKLF
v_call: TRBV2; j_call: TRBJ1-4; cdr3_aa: ASSEARLVGEKLF
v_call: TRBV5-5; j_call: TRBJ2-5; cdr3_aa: ASSLGGEETQY
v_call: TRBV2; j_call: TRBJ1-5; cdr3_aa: ASREQGLGPNQPQH
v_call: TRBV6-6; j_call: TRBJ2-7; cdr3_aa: ASSYPQGFEQY
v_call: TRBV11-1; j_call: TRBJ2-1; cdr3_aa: ASSMDRVAEQF
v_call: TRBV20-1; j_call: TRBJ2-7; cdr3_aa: SARDLGPGNYEQY
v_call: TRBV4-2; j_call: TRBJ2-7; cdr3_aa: ASSPAGGSYEQY
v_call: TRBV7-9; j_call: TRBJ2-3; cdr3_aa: ASSLTSGLADTQY
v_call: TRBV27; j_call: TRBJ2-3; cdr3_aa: ASSRLAGSSTDTQY
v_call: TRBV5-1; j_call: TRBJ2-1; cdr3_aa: ASSLGGRAGDEQF